The clone carrying this T cell receptor (beta chain) has at least ten counts. Each donor who had ophthalmopathy showed moderate-to-severe activity, a CAS of ≥3, a NOSPECS of ≥4, and a duration under 3 months. What supplied the PBMCs was approximately 10 ml of fresh peripheral blood. The source of the sample is a study of Graves' ophthalmopathy and Graves' hyperthyroidism. Transcripts of RNA were the source for amplifying TCR beta CDR3 regions. Following a first-round RT-PCR that used HTBI primers, a second-round multiplex PCR was carried out. TCRdb called the multiplex PCR reads again in MiXCR, with one record for every CDR3 protein. The data show almost 750,000 distinct CDR3 sequences, 40% seen once. The ends were cut back, 0 bases at V and 10 bases at J, with 7 bases in the middle. In germline, CDR1 is SGHDN, CDR2 FVKESK. The CDR3 is made up of 13 amino acids.

V gene TRBV14 combines with J gene TRBJ1-6; D is uncertain. The sample consisted of peripheral blood. The TCR was taken from an adult man with Graves' ophthalmopathy. The DNA of the CDR3 is TGTGCCAGCAGCCAAGATGGAGGATCACCCCTCCACTTT. As protein: CASSQDGGSPLHF.